Presented here are 8 T cell receptor beta chains from one specimen sequenced in a study of beta chain features in type 1 diabetes. Sequencing targeted expressed TCRB transcripts, as all isolated RNA had been reverse transcribed. This table comes from immunoSEQ multiplex PCR, and its TCRdb copy is limited to in-frame clones, with some not included. This table holds approximately 44,000 clones, around 52% found once. The sample comprised Tregs from blood. Receptors were obtained from a woman between 18 and 30 years old in good health.

V usage is TRBV2 and J usage is TRBJ2-7, with 9 bases that match TRBD1. The CDR3 has 11 residues. The V gene's germline CDR1 is SNHLY and CDR2 FYNNEI. V gave up 8 bases and J gave up 6 bases; unmatched junction bases: 2. CDR3 nucleotides: TGTGCCAGCGGGACAGGGACCGAGCAGTACTTC. This codes for CASGTGTEQYF.

This clone appeared a few times. This chain connects TRBV7-2 to TRBJ1-1; tentative D call: TRBD1 (6 bases). CDR3 size: 15 residues. The V and J ends lost 4 bases and 0 bases respectively, with 12 bases between them. Germline CDR1 SGHTA, CDR2 FQGNSA. The CDR3: CASSSHQGLNTEAFF. In nucleotides, the CDR3 is TGTGCCAGCAGCTCCCATCAGGGGTTGAACACTGAAGCTTTCTTT.

The chain uses TRBV29-1 and TRBJ2-7; D possibly corresponds to TRBD1 (6 bases). V gave up 4 bases and J gave up 7 bases, with 14 bases separating them. The CDR3 is 12 residues long. Germline assignment: CDR1 SQVTM and CDR2 ANQGSEA. DNA for the CDR3: TGCAGCGTTGCCTCCAGGGGACGTGAGCAGTACTTC. This gives the protein CSVASRGREQYF.

This clone showed up just a few times. The V and J genes are TRBV28 and TRBJ2-7; D uncertain. CDR3 length: 17 amino acids. Deletions cut 4 bases from V and 0 bases from J, with 19 bases between. Germline V gene sequence: CDR1 MDHEN, CDR2 SYDVKM. In DNA, the CDR3 is TGTGCCAGCAGTTGGTCGTTTAAAGAACAAAGCTCCTACGAGCAGTACTTC. The encoded protein is CASSWSFKEQSSYEQYF.

In its sample, this clone was seen a few times. The chain has TRBV29-1 and TRBJ2-5, with a weak D call TRBD2 (7 bases). The CDR3 covers 13 residues. V shed 7 bases and J shed 4 bases, with 16 bases lying between them. Germline loops: CDR1 SQVTM, CDR2 ANQGSEA. The chain's CDR3 is CSAAGRGGETQYF. The DNA of the CDR3 is TGCAGCGCCGCGGGGAGGGGGGGAGAGACCCAGTACTTC.

The chain recombines TRBV7-8 with TRBJ1-1; the D is unclear. The CDR3 is 15 amino acids. Trimming shortened V by 5 bases and J by 4 bases, and 17 bases separated the two germline ends. CDR1 and CDR2 from the germline V gene are SGHVS and FQNEAQ. The CDR3 sequence: CASSVDYTTPTEAFF. CDR3 nucleotide sequence: TGTGCCAGCAGCGTAGATTATACTACCCCCACTGAAGCTTTCTTT.

The V and J genes are TRBV19 and TRBJ1-2; TRBD1 is a possible D gene (6 bases). From germline, CDR1 is LNHDA and CDR2 SQIVND (reference sequence). V was shortened by 0 bases and J by 8 bases, with 16 bases between the two germline ends. There are 15 residues in the CDR3. The CDR3 reads CASSIDGGSSGGYTF. The CDR3 nucleotides are TGTGCCAGTAGTATAGATGGGGGCAGTTCGGGAGGCTACACCTTC.

The chain recombines TRBV28 with TRBJ2-7; 10 bases agree with TRBD1. The V segment lost 5 bases and the J segment 2 bases; nucleotides outside the gene matches: 6. The CDR3 runs 15 residues. Germline values: CDR1 MDHEN, CDR2 SYDVKM. The CDR3 nucleotides read TGTGCCAGCAGTCTACGACAGGGGGCGACCTACGAGCAGTACTTC. This sequence encodes CASSLRQGATYEQYF.